A selection of T cell receptor beta chains follows, all from one sample in a study of identical twins. TCRdb ran MiXCR on the 5' RACE reads and lists one entry per CDR3 protein. The sample contains around 1.7 million distinct CDR3 sequences, more than 30% of which appear only once. The sample consisted of cord blood. The receptor source for this set is a newborn girl in good health. The CDR3 runs from the conserved cysteine through the conserved F or W. A D gene is named only where the DNA matches it firmly. Size tells how often a clone was seen (once, few, many) or the class of an expanded clone, and some rows leave it out.

V	D	J	size	CDR3	DNA
TRBV20-1	.	TRBJ2-5	.	CSASGGGETQYF	TGCAGTGCTAGCGGGGGCGGGGAGACCCAGTACTTC
TRBV21-1	.	TRBJ2-7	.	CASSKEEGLAGDSVYEQYF	TGTGCCAGCAGCAAAGAGGAGGGACTAGCGGGAGATTCGGTCTACGAGCAGTACTTC
TRBV14	.	TRBJ2-3	.	CASSQGSVRGGTDTQYF	TGTGCCAGCAGCCAGGGTTCTGTCAGGGGTGGCACAGATACGCAGTATTTT
TRBV28	.	TRBJ1-4	.	CASSSPGQLMGKLFF	TGTGCCAGCAGTTCCCCCGGACAGTTGATGGGGAAACTGTTTTTT
TRBV11-2	.	TRBJ1-2	few	CASSPLGRGVYGYTF	TGTGCCAGCAGTCCTTTGGGTCGGGGGGTCTATGGCTACACCTTC
TRBV29-1	.	TRBJ1-2	few	CSVEGGFQRLNYGYTF	TGCAGCGTTGAAGGAGGATTCCAGAGGTTGAACTATGGCTACACCTTC
TRBV5-1	.	TRBJ2-3	.	CTSSFQGISTDTQYF	TGCACCAGCAGCTTTCAGGGGATTAGCACAGATACGCAGTATTTT
TRBV7-7	TRBD2	TRBJ2-3	.	CASSQVPLTSGERDTQYF	TGTGCCAGCAGTCAGGTTCCCCTGACTAGCGGGGAGAGGGATACGCAGTATTTT
TRBV5-6	.	TRBJ2-1	.	CASSPRPQSSSYNEQFF	TGTGCCAGCAGCCCAAGGCCCCAGTCGAGCTCCTACAATGAGCAGTTCTTC
TRBV20-1	.	TRBJ2-6	few	CSARDLHSGANVLTF	TGCAGTGCTAGAGATCTGCACTCTGGGGCCAACGTCCTGACTTTC
TRBV20-1	TRBD1	TRBJ1-1	.	CSGSRDRVDTEAFF	TGCAGTGGCTCCCGGGACAGGGTGGACACTGAAGCTTTCTTT
TRBV3-1	.	TRBJ1-4	few	CASSQGLGREKLFF	TGTGCCAGCAGCCAAGGGTTGGGAAGGGAAAAACTGTTTTTT
TRBV7-2	.	TRBJ1-1	.	CASSLKKNIEAFF	TGTGCCAGCAGCCTCAAGAAGAACATTGAAGCTTTCTTT
TRBV9	TRBD2	TRBJ2-3	.	CASSVAGGGRSTDTQYF	TGTGCCAGCAGCGTAGCTGGGGGCGGGAGGAGCACAGATACGCAGTATTTT
TRBV27	.	TRBJ2-1	.	CASSISRGGQFF	TGTGCCAGCAGTATTAGCAGAGGGGGGCAGTTCTTC
TRBV20-1	.	TRBJ1-2	.	CSASGSHGNYGYTF	TGCAGTGCTAGCGGCTCACACGGGAACTATGGCTACACCTTC
TRBV21-1	.	TRBJ2-5	few	CASSKLGRSLSETQYF	TGTGCCAGCAGCAAACTCGGACGTTCTTTATCAGAGACCCAGTACTTC
TRBV28	.	TRBJ1-5	.	CASTPGGSNQPQHF	TGTGCCAGCACCCCGGGTGGTAGCAATCAGCCCCAGCATTTT
TRBV29-1	.	TRBJ1-2	many	CSVEDRGRTNGYTF	TGCAGCGTTGAAGATAGGGGACGAACGAACGGCTACACCTTC
TRBV27	.	TRBJ1-2	.	CASSLLGASSLTPYGYTF	TGTGCCAGCAGTTTATTAGGGGCGAGCTCCCTTACTCCCTATGGCTACACCTTC
TRBV10-3	TRBD1	TRBJ2-7	once	CAISTGQGYNEQYF	TGTGCCATCAGTACCGGACAGGGCTACAATGAGCAGTACTTC
TRBV12-3/TRBV12-4	.	TRBJ2-7	.	CASSLGLGYHNEQYF	TGTGCCAGCAGTTTGGGGCTAGGTTATCACAATGAGCAGTACTTC
TRBV4-1	.	TRBJ2-7	.	CASSQDGRGYEQYF	TGCGCCAGCAGCCAAGATGGTAGGGGCTACGAGCAGTACTTC
TRBV5-5	TRBD1	TRBJ1-2	few	CASSSPDREANYGYTF	TGTGCCAGCAGCTCTCCGGACAGGGAAGCTAACTATGGCTACACCTTC
TRBV29-1	TRBD2	TRBJ2-1	few	CSVAGTSGEYNEQFF	TGCAGCGTTGCGGGGACTAGCGGGGAATACAATGAGCAGTTCTTC
TRBV20-1	TRBD2	TRBJ2-3	few	CSAPRSGGGTDTQYF	TGCAGTGCCCCCCGTTCGGGGGGAGGCACAGATACGCAGTATTTT
TRBV6-1	TRBD1	TRBJ1-5	few	CASRGQINQPQHF	TGTGCCAGTAGGGGACAGATCAATCAGCCCCAGCATTTT
TRBV9	.	TRBJ2-7	few	CASSAGTEPYEQYF	TGTGCCAGCAGCGCCGGGACCGAACCCTACGAGCAGTACTTC
TRBV12-3/TRBV12-4	TRBD1	TRBJ2-1	few	CASSLGQGKYNEQFF	TGTGCCAGCAGTTTAGGACAGGGAAAATACAATGAGCAGTTCTTC
TRBV5-8	TRBD1	TRBJ2-7	few	CASNIRRGQGSNEQYF	TGTGCCAGCAACATCCGAAGAGGACAGGGGAGCAACGAGCAGTACTTC
TRBV20-1	.	TRBJ2-3	few	CSASDPLRDTQYF	TGCAGTGCATCTGACCCTCTGAGGGATACGCAGTATTTT
TRBV20-1	TRBD1	TRBJ1-1	.	CSARDVGQGRTEAFF	TGCAGTGCTAGAGATGTGGGACAGGGACGAACTGAAGCTTTCTTT
TRBV5-1	TRBD2	TRBJ2-5	.	CASSLDPNRGEQETQYF	TGCGCCAGCAGCTTGGACCCAAATCGGGGGGAACAAGAGACCCAGTACTTC
TRBV10-3	.	TRBJ1-6	.	CAISELQSPNSPLHF	TGTGCCATCAGCGAATTACAATCCCCTAATTCACCCCTCCACTTT
TRBV7-2	.	TRBJ1-4	few	CASSLVFLGNEKLFF	TGTGCCAGCAGCTTAGTCTTCTTGGGAAATGAAAAACTGTTTTTT
TRBV29-1	.	TRBJ2-7	many	CSVSAGMDEQYF	TGCAGCGTTTCTGCAGGGATGGACGAGCAGTACTTC
TRBV27	TRBD1	TRBJ2-7	few	CASKLGQGYEVEQYF	TGTGCCAGCAAGTTGGGACAGGGGTATGAGGTCGAGCAGTACTTC
TRBV3-1	.	TRBJ2-1	few	CASSQVSGGQFF	TGTGCCAGCAGCCAAGTTTCCGGAGGGCAGTTCTTC
TRBV20-1	TRBD2	TRBJ2-1	.	CSDRGGSGYNEQFF	TGCAGTGATAGGGGCGGGAGTGGCTACAATGAGCAGTTCTTC
TRBV6-1	.	TRBJ1-3	few	CATPGTGNTIYF	TGTGCCACCCCAGGGACTGGAAACACCATATATTTT
TRBV12-3/TRBV12-4	TRBD1	TRBJ1-5	few	CASRPGGQGHQPQHF	TGTGCCAGCAGACCTGGGGGACAGGGCCATCAGCCCCAGCATTTT
TRBV7-6	.	TRBJ2-1	.	CASSLVPWGETSKSSYNEHFF	TGTGCCAGCAGCTTAGTCCCCTGGGGGGAGACTAGTAAGAGCTCCTACAATGAGCACTTCTTC
TRBV6-6	.	TRBJ2-5	.	CASSWVLETQYF	TGTGCCAGCAGTTGGGTTTTAGAGACCCAGTACTTC
TRBV12-3/TRBV12-4	TRBD1	TRBJ1-2	few	CASSLALSNAGGPYGYTF	TGTGCCAGCAGTTTAGCGCTTTCGAACGCAGGGGGCCCCTATGGCTACACCTTC
TRBV11-1	.	TRBJ2-1	many	CASSSRYEQFF	TGTGCCAGCAGCTCGAGATATGAGCAGTTCTTC
TRBV20-1	TRBD1	TRBJ2-3	few	CSARGTGVGTDTQYF	TGCAGTGCTAGAGGAACAGGGGTGGGCACAGATACGCAGTATTTT
TRBV24-1	.	TRBJ2-7	few	CATSAFGQGEQYF	TGTGCCACCAGTGCCTTCGGCCAGGGCGAGCAGTACTTC
TRBV12-3/TRBV12-4	.	TRBJ2-3	.	CASSPQTSATQYF	TGTGCCAGCAGTCCGCAGACTAGTGCGACGCAGTATTTT
TRBV2	.	TRBJ2-5	few	CASSKGGALVETQYF	TGTGCCAGCAGTAAGGGAGGCGCCCTAGTAGAGACCCAGTACTTC